This T cell receptor (beta chain) was recovered during a study of T-cell reconstitution after alpha-beta-depleted transplantation in children. It was with unique molecular identifiers that the TCRbeta library was prepared. Each CDR3 protein gets one entry after TCRdb re-called the PCR reads with MiXCR. The sample holds about 460,000 distinct CDR3 sequences, about 10% seen once. This clonotype was seen repeatedly, ten times or more. The CDR3 has 21 residues. Germline V gives CDR1 SQVTM, CDR2 ANQGSEA. V shed 0 bases, J shed 1 base, and the junction held 20 bases outside the gene matches. The V and J genes are TRBV29-1 and TRBJ2-1, with 8 bases identical to TRBD2. Material: PBMCs, obtained before TCRalphabeta/CD19-depleted stem cell transplant. This clonotype was obtained from a child aged 2-9 years with inherited bone marrow failure, due to receive a stem cell transplant. The CDR3 nucleotides read TGCAGCGTTGAAGAATTCACCGGGACTAGTGTTCGGGTGCCATCCTACAATGAGCAGTTCTTC. This gives the protein CSVEEFTGTSVRVPSYNEQFF.